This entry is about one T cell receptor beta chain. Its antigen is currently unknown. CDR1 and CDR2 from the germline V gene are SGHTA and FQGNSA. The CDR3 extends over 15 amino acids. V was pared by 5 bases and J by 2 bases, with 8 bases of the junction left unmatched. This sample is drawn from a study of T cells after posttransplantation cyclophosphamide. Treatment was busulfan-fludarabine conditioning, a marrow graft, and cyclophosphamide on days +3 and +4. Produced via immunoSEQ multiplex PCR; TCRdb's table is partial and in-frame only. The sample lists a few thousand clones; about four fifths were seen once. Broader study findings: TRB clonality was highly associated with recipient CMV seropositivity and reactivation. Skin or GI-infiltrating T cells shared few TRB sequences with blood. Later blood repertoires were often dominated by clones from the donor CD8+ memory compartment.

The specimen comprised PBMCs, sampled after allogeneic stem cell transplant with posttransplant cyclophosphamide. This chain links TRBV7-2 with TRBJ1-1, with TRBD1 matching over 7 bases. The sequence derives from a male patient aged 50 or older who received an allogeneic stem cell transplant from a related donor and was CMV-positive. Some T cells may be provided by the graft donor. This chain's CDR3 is CASSTSGTANTEAFF. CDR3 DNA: TGTGCCAGCAGCACCTCCGGGACAGCAAACACTGAAGCTTTCTTT.